Listed below are T cell receptor beta chains from one sample, sequenced in a study of a mutant IDH1 vaccine in newly diagnosed glioma. Produced via immunoSEQ multiplex PCR; TCRdb's table is partial and in-frame only. The repertoire has approximately 76,000 clones, roughly 90% of them found once; the top ten carry under 0.7%. No antigen has been assigned to these receptors. The sample consisted of PBMCs, taken from a glioma patient whose treatment included an IDH1 peptide vaccine. Every receptor here comes from a woman aged 50 to 60 with glioma. Both conserved end residues are part of each CDR3. The D gene is left open where the match is weak. Where a row states a size, it is once, few, many or the class of an expanded clone; other rows omit it.

d_gene	v_gene	j_gene	abundance	CDR3aa	CDR3nt
.	TRBV11-2	TRBJ2-1	.	CASSFGTVSYNEQFF	TGTGCCAGCAGCTTTGGCACAGTCTCCTACAATGAGCAGTTCTTC
TRBD2	TRBV5-4	TRBJ2-7	few	CASSFRGLAREQYF	TGTGCCAGCAGCTTTCGGGGACTAGCGCGGGAGCAGTACTTC
.	TRBV30	TRBJ1-5	.	CAWSEGGNQPQHF	TGTGCCTGGAGTGAAGGGGGCAATCAGCCCCAGCATTTT
TRBD2	TRBV5-1	TRBJ2-2	.	CASRGETSGSYTGELFF	TGCGCCAGCAGGGGAGAGACTAGCGGGAGTTATACCGGGGAGCTGTTTTTT
.	TRBV28	TRBJ2-3	.	CASSIPVTYTDTQYF	TGTGCCAGCAGCATTCCAGTGACGTACACAGATACGCAGTATTTT
TRBD1	TRBV7-2	TRBJ1-2	.	CASSSDRGFYGYTF	TGTGCCAGCAGCTCGGACAGGGGTTTCTATGGCTACACCTTC
TRBD1	TRBV7-3	TRBJ2-3	.	CASSLTSWTGADTQYF	TGTGCCAGCAGCTTAACGTCCTGGACAGGGGCAGATACGCAGTATTTT
.	TRBV19	TRBJ2-4	few	CASSSQGSLAKNIQYF	TGTGCCAGTAGTTCGCAGGGGTCACTAGCCAAAAACATTCAGTACTTC
.	TRBV6-5	TRBJ1-2	.	CASSYGVQRGDYTF	TGTGCCAGCAGTTACGGGGTCCAACGGGGGGACTACACCTTC
TRBD2	TRBV6-6	TRBJ2-7	.	CASSYPQREPFYEQYF	TGTGCCAGCAGTTATCCCCAGCGGGAGCCATTCTACGAGCAGTACTTC
.	TRBV2	TRBJ1-1	.	CASSELVTEAFF	TGTGCCAGCAGTGAACTTGTCACTGAAGCTTTCTTT
.	TRBV5-6	TRBJ1-2	.	CASSLGSPWYGYTF	TGTGCCAGCAGCTTGGGCAGCCCTTGGTATGGCTACACCTTC
TRBD1	TRBV30	TRBJ1-2	few	CAWTGTDGYGYTF	TGTGCCTGGACTGGGACAGACGGGTATGGCTACACCTTC
TRBD1	TRBV29-1	TRBJ1-2	.	CSVDTLQGPYGYTF	TGCAGCGTGGATACCCTACAGGGGCCGTATGGCTACACCTTC
.	TRBV5-1	TRBJ2-3	.	CASSGGRHTDTQYF	TGCGCCAGCAGCGGGGGACGCCACACAGATACGCAGTATTTT
TRBD2	TRBV28	TRBJ2-1	.	CASSLSRLAVYNEQFF	TGTGCCAGCAGTTTATCTCGACTAGCGGTTTACAATGAGCAGTTCTTC
TRBD2	TRBV5-1	TRBJ2-1	.	CASSREDNEQFF	TGCGCCAGCAGCCGGGAGGACAATGAGCAGTTCTTC
.	TRBV30	TRBJ1-2	.	CAWSVGVNYGYTF	TGTGCCTGGAGTGTAGGAGTGAACTATGGCTACACCTTC
.	TRBV11-2	TRBJ2-1	.	CASSLATYNEQFF	TGTGCCAGCAGCTTAGCCACCTACAATGAGCAGTTCTTC
.	TRBV10-1	TRBJ1-6	.	CASSSTEGGGSPLHF	TGCGCCAGCAGTTCGACAGAGGGCGGCGGATCACCCCTCCACTTT
.	TRBV6-1	TRBJ2-7	.	CASSEQGVGPYEQYF	TGTGCCAGCAGTGAACAGGGAGTCGGCCCCTACGAGCAGTACTTC
.	TRBV19	TRBJ2-1	.	CASTLGVDSYNEQFF	TGTGCCAGTACCCTGGGGGTCGATTCCTACAATGAGCAGTTCTTC